This T cell receptor beta chain was captured by sequencing in a study of cytomegalovirus exposure and HLA in healthy donors. General study findings and limits: Among the sequence variants, a highly shared cluster was likely an artifact of sequencing.

After removal of 0 bases from V and 13 bases from J, the junction contained 10 bases not matched to a gene. The germline V gene encodes CDR1 SGHVS and CDR2 FQNEAQ. The CDR3 loop spans 14 amino acids. Researchers ran the PCR with 60 Vbeta and 13 Jbeta primers. Clones were read by immunoSEQ multiplex PCR, and TCRdb kept only the in-frame ones, dropping some. This sample has under 150,000 clones, with 65% to 85% found just once. Healthy bone marrow donors made up the donor group. To note about this clone: The antigen remains unidentified.

The TCR originated in a woman aged 25 to 39 in good health and CMV-seropositive. The rearrangement joins TRBV7-8 to TRBJ1-2; 8 bases match TRBD1. The sequenced material came from PBMCs. The CDR3 DNA reads as TGTGCCAGCAGCTTAGCTGGGGGTGACAGGGGAGGCACCTTC. As protein: CASSLAGGDRGGTF.